This T cell receptor beta chain was recovered during a study of cytomegalovirus exposure and HLA in healthy donors. Study conclusions and caveats: CMV serostatus was the sole immune exposure information available. On later analysis, the bulk of CMV-associated TCR beta chains appeared to be HLA-restricted.

The PCR was carried out with 60 Vbeta primers and 13 Jbeta primers. Per the original data handling: Approximately 87 million unique TCR beta chains, 9 million to 14 million shared, were counted in a later analysis. Some clones are missing from TCRdb's copy, which holds only in-frame ones; the method was immunoSEQ multiplex PCR. The D gene and trimming were derived from the DNA, and the V and J assignments and clone size from that table. The sample lists some 54,000 clones, around 82% occurring once. Note on this clone: Antigen: not known.

Germline V CDR1 and CDR2: SEHNR, FQNEAQ (reference sequence). The CDR3 covers 14 residues. V gave up 5 bases and J gave up 1 base; unmatched junction bases: 4. Healthy individuals who donated bone marrow served as the donors. This clonotype was sampled from a male donor in good health and CMV-seronegative. This chain joins TRBV7-9 and TRBJ1-1; 7 bases line up with TRBD1. The sequencing sample was made of PBMCs. The DNA of the CDR3 is TGTGCCAGCAGCGGACAGGACGAGAACACTGAAGCTTTCTTT. As protein: CASSGQDENTEAFF.